The rows below give T cell receptor beta chains drawn from one sample of a study of shared clonotypes between healthy human individuals. Sequenced by immunoSEQ multiplex PCR; TCRdb stores in-frame clones only, minus some. This sample yields 2,100,000 or so clones, of which approximately 96% are seen a single time; 0.13% belongs to the top ten. The sequencing sample was made of naive CD4+ T cells sorted from blood. The source is a man younger than 30 in good health. Both conserved end residues are trimmed from each CDR3.

v_call,j_call,cdr3_aa
TRBV19,TRBJ1-5,ASRPDGYSNQPQH
TRBV28,TRBJ2-2,ASSRGQAVELF
TRBV6-5,TRBJ2-1,ASRYNRDNEQF
TRBV5-1,TRBJ2-1,ASSLTGTGTYNEQF
TRBV7-2,TRBJ2-5,ASAITRVGETQY
TRBV29-1,TRBJ2-3,SVESSTDTQY
TRBV6-5,TRBJ1-4,ASSYSVPATNEKLF
TRBV4-3,TRBJ2-3,ASSQAGGSTDTQY
TRBV18,TRBJ1-5,ASSDGDRGGNQPQH
TRBV5-6,TRBJ1-6,ASSATGYSYNSPLH
TRBV25-1,TRBJ2-7,ASSAATGQGVYEQY
TRBV4-3,TRBJ1-1,ASSQGLSAGTEAF
TRBV29-1,TRBJ2-1,SVLPGLAWNEQF
TRBV7-9,TRBJ1-6,ASSLAGTNSPLH
TRBV29-1,TRBJ2-4,SARLAGAHIQY
TRBV11-2,TRBJ2-7,ASSPHPTYEQY
TRBV7-2,TRBJ1-5,ASSHGTGVTQPQH